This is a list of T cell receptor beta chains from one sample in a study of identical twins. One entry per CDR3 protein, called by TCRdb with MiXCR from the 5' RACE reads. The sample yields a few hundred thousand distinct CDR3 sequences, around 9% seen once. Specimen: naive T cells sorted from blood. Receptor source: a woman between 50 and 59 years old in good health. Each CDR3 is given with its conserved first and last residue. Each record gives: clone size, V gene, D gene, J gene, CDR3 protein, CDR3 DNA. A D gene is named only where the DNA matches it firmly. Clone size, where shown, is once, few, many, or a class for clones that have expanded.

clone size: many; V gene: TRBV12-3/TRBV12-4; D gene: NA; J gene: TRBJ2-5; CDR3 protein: CASSLRGAQKETQYF; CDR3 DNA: TGTGCCAGCAGTTTGAGGGGGGCCCAGAAAGAGACCCAGTACTTC
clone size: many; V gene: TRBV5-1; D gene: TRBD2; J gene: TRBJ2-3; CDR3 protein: CASSWTGTSGRAMADTQYF; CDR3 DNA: TGCGCCAGCAGCTGGACCGGGACTAGCGGGAGGGCCATGGCGGATACGCAGTATTTT
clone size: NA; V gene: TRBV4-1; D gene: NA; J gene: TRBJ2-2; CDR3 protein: CASSQVRGGFAGELFF; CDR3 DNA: TGCGCCAGCAGCCAAGTTCGTGGAGGGTTTGCCGGGGAGCTGTTTTTT
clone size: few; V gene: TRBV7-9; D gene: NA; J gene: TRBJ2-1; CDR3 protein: CASSSSTNQFGNEQFF; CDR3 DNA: TGTGCCAGCAGCTCCTCGACAAACCAATTCGGGAATGAGCAGTTCTTC
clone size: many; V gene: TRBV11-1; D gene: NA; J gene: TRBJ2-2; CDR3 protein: CASSSRLGRGELFF; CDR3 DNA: TGTGCCAGCAGCTCCCGATTGGGCCGCGGGGAGCTGTTTTTT
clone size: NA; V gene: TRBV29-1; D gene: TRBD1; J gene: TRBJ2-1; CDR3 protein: CSVKTTGGRVNNEQFF; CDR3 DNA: TGCAGCGTCAAGACGACAGGGGGAAGGGTTAACAATGAGCAGTTCTTC
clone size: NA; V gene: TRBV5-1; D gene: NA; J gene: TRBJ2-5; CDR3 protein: CASSAVGLGAQYF; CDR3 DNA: TGCGCCAGCAGCGCCGTTGGGTTAGGGGCCCAGTACTTC
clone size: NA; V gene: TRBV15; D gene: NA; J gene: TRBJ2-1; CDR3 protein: CATSRDQRRANEQFF; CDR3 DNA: TGTGCCACCAGCAGAGATCAGCGCAGGGCCAATGAGCAGTTCTTC
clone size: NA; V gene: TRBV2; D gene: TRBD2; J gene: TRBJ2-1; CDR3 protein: CASSEEGTSGRLTPYNEQFF; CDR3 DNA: TGTGCCAGCAGTGAAGAAGGGACTAGCGGGAGACTCACCCCATACAATGAGCAGTTCTTC
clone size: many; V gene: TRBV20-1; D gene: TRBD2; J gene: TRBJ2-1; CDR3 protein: CSAIPPQSGTYNEQFF; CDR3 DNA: TGCAGTGCTATACCCCCCCAAAGCGGGACCTACAATGAGCAGTTCTTC
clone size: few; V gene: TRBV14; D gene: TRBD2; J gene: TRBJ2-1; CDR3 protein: CASSRLTSGYNEQFF; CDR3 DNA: TGTGCCAGCAGCCGGTTGACTAGCGGGTACAATGAGCAGTTCTTC
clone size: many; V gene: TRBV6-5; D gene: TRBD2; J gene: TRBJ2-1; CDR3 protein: CASSYSWTSGTYNEQFF; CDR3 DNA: TGTGCCAGCAGTTACTCCTGGACTAGCGGGACTTACAATGAGCAGTTCTTC
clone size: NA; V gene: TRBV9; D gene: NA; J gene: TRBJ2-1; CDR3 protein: CASSVDLSGDEQFF; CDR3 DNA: TGTGCCAGCAGCGTGGACCTCAGCGGCGATGAGCAGTTCTTC
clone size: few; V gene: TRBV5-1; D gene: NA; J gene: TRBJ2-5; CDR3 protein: CASSLGSLQETQYF; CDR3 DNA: TGCGCCAGCAGCTTAGGCAGCTTACAAGAGACCCAGTACTTC
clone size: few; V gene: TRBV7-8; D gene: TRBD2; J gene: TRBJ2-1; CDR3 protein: CASSLAGLEKFF; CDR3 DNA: TGTGCCAGCAGTCTAGCTGGACTAGAAAAATTCTTC
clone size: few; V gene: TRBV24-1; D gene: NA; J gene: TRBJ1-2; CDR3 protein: CAPATGRYGYTF; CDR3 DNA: TGTGCCCCCGCGACAGGCCGCTATGGCTACACCTTC
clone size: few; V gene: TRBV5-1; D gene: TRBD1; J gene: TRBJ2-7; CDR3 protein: CASSLALWDRSSYEQYF; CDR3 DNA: TGCGCCAGCAGCTTGGCTCTCTGGGACAGGAGCTCCTACGAGCAGTACTTC
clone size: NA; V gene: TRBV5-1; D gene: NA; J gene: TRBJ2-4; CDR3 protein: CASSLGVDGANIQYF; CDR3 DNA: TGCGCCAGCAGCTTGGGTGTGGACGGAGCAAACATTCAGTACTTC
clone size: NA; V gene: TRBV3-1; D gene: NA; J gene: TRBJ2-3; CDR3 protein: CASSQDVATDTQYF; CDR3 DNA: TGTGCCAGCAGCCAAGACGTAGCGACAGATACGCAGTATTTT
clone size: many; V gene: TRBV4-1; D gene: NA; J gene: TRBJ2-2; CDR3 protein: CASSQGGTRGGLFF; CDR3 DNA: TGCGCCAGCAGCCAAGGAGGGACTCGCGGTGGGCTGTTTTTT
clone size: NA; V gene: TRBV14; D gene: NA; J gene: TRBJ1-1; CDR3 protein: CASSQATKLNMNTEAFF; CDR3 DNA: TGTGCCAGCAGCCAAGCTACTAAACTAAACATGAACACTGAAGCTTTCTTT
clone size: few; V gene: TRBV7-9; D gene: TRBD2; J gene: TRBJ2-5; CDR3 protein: CASSSRTSGTYQETQYF; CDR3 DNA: TGTGCCAGCAGCTCTAGAACTAGCGGGACGTACCAAGAGACCCAGTACTTC
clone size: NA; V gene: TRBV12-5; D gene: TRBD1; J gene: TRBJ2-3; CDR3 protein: CASFQTGDSTDTQYF; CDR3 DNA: TGTGCTAGTTTTCAAACAGGGGACAGCACAGATACGCAGTATTTT
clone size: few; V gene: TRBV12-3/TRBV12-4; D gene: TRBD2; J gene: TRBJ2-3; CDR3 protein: CASSLGGLAGATGTDTQYF; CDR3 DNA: TGTGCCAGCAGTTTGGGGGGGCTAGCGGGAGCCACGGGGACAGATACGCAGTATTTT
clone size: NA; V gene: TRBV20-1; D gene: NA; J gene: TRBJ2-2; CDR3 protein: CSAKKLARNTGELFF; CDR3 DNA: TGCAGTGCTAAGAAGCTAGCGAGGAACACCGGGGAGCTGTTTTTT
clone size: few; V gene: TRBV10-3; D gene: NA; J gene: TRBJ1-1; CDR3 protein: CAVLRGDTEAFF; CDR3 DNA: TGTGCCGTCCTTCGGGGAGACACTGAAGCTTTCTTT
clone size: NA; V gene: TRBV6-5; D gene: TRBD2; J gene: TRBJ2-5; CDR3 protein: CASSPGGRTETQYF; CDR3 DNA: TGTGCCAGCAGTCCCGGCGGGAGAACAGAGACCCAGTACTTC
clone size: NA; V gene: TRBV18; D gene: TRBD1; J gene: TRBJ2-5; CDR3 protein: CASSPGQGRRQETQYF; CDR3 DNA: TGTGCCAGCTCACCTGGACAGGGCCGTCGGCAAGAGACCCAGTACTTC
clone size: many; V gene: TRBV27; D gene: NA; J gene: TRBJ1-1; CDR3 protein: CASTRTRSTEAFF; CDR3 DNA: TGTGCCAGCACCAGGACCAGATCCACTGAAGCTTTCTTT
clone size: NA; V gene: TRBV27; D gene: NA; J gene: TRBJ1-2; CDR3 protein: CASSPLTYYGYTF; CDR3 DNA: TGTGCCAGCAGTCCCCTGACGTACTATGGCTACACCTTC
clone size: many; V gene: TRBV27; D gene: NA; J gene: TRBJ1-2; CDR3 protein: CASSWGPYGYTF; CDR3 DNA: TGTGCCAGCAGTTGGGGACCCTATGGCTACACCTTC
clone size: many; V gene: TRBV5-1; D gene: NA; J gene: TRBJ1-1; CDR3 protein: CASSSWGSLVTEAFF; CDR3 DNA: TGCGCCAGCAGCTCGTGGGGCAGCCTAGTGACTGAAGCTTTCTTT
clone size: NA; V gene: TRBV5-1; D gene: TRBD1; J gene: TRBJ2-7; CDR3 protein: CASSLGTAPYEQYF; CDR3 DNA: TGCGCCAGCAGCCTTGGGACAGCTCCCTACGAGCAGTACTTC
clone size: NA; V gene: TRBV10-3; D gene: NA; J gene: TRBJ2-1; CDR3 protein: CAIRDSYNEQFF; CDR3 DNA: TGTGCCATCAGAGACAGTTACAATGAGCAGTTCTTC
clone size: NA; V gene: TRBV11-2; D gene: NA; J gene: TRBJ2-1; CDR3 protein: CASQTRPDEQFF; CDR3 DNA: TGTGCCAGTCAAACTAGGCCGGATGAGCAGTTCTTC
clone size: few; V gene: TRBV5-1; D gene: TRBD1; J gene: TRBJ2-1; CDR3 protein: CASSLWGQEPISSYNEQFF; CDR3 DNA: TGCGCCAGCAGCTTGTGGGGACAGGAGCCTATTAGCTCCTACAATGAGCAGTTCTTC
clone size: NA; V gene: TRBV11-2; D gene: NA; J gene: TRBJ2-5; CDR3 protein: CASSLVRVSIAQETQYF; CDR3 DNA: TGTGCCAGCAGCTTAGTGCGAGTCTCCATAGCACAAGAGACCCAGTACTTC
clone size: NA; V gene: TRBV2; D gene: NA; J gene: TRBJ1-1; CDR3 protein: CASRYTGNEAFF; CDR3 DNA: TGTGCCAGCAGATACACAGGGAATGAAGCTTTCTTT
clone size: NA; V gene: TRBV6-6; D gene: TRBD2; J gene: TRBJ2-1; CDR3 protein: CASTITPGLANEQFF; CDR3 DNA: TGTGCCAGCACCATTACCCCGGGACTAGCGAATGAGCAGTTCTTC
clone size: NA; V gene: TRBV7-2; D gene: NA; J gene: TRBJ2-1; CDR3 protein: CASSRLVEYEQFF; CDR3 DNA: TGTGCCAGCAGCAGACTGGTGGAATATGAGCAGTTCTTC
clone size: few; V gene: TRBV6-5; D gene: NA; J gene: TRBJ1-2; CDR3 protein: CASSYSRDKNYGYTF; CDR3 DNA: TGTGCCAGCAGTTACTCGAGGGACAAAAACTATGGCTACACCTTC
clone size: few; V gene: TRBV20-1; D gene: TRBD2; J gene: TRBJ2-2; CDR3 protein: CSAGSGWTNTGELFF; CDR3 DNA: TGCAGTGCGGGTAGCGGGTGGACGAACACCGGGGAGCTGTTTTTT
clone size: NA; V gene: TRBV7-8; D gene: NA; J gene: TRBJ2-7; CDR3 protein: CASAWTTNSYEQYF; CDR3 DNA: TGTGCCAGCGCCTGGACTACGAACTCCTACGAGCAGTACTTC
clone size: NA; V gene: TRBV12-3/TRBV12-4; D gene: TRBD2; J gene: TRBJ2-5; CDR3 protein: CASSFAWGRALGETQYF; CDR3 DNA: TGTGCCAGCAGTTTTGCATGGGGGAGGGCCCTCGGTGAGACCCAGTACTTC
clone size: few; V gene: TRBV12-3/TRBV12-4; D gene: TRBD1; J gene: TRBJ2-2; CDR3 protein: CASSLGQGIDTGELFF; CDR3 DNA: TGTGCCAGCAGTTTAGGACAGGGGATTGACACCGGGGAGCTGTTTTTT
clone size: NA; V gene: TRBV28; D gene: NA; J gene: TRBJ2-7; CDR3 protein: CASTRRYEQYF; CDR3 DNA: TGTGCCAGTACCAGACGCTACGAGCAGTACTTC
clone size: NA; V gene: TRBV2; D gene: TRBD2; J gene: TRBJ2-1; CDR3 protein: CASSPLSSSAGLFF; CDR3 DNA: TGTGCCAGCAGCCCCCTCTCTTCGTCAGCGGGGCTGTTCTTC
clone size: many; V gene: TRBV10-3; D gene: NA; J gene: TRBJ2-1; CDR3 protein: CAITGGVNEQFF; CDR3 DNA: TGTGCCATCACTGGGGGAGTCAATGAGCAGTTCTTC
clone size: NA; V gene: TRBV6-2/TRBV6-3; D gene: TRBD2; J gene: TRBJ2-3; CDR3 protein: CASSFLFEAGGRVGTDTQYF; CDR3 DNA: TGTGCCAGCAGCTTCCTTTTCGAAGCGGGAGGGCGCGTCGGCACAGATACGCAGTATTTT
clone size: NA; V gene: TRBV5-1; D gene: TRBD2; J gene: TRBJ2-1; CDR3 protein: CASREREAYNEQFF; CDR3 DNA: TGCGCCAGCAGAGAGCGGGAAGCCTACAATGAGCAGTTCTTC
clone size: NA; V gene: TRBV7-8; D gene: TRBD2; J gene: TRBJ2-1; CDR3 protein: CASSPQLAHSYNEQFF; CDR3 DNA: TGTGCCAGCAGCCCCCAACTAGCGCACTCCTACAATGAGCAGTTCTTC
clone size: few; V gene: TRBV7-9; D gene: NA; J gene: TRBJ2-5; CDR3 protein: CASSLQVAETQYF; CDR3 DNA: TGTGCCAGCAGCTTACAGGTTGCGGAGACCCAGTACTTC
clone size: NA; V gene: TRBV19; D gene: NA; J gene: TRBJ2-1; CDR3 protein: CASSDKAGNEQFF; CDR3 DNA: TGTGCCAGTAGCGATAAAGCCGGGAATGAGCAGTTCTTC
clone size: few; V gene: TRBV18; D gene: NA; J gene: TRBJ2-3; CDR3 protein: CASSSMTIDTQYF; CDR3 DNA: TGTGCCAGCTCAAGCATGACCATCGATACGCAGTATTTT